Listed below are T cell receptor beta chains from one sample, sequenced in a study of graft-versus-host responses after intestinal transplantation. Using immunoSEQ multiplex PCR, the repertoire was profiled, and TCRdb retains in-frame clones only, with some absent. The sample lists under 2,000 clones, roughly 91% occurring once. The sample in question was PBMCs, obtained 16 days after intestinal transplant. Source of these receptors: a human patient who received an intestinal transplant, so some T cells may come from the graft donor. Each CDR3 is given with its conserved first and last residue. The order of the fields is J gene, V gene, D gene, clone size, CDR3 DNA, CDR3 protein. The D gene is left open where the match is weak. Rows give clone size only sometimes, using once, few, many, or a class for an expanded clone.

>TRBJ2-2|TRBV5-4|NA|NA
TGTGCCAGCAGCCTCGGATACGGGGAGCTGTTTTTT
CASSLGYGELFF
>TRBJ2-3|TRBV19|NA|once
TGTGCCAGTAGTTTCACCCTCCCCGCAGGAGATACGCAGTATTTT
CASSFTLPAGDTQYF
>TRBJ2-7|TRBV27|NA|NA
TGTGCCAGCAGTCCCGGGCCCTACGAGCAGTACTTC
CASSPGPYEQYF
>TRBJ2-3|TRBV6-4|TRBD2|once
TGTGCCAGCAGTCCCGGGCGGGAGGGAGATACGCAGTATTTT
CASSPGREGDTQYF
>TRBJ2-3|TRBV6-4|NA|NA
TGTGCCAGCAGTGAGAGGGGGGAGACAGATACGCAGTATTTT
CASSERGETDTQYF
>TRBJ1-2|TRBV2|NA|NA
TGTGCCAGCAGTGACGCGAGACTAAGTACTAACTATGGCTACACCTTC
CASSDARLSTNYGYTF
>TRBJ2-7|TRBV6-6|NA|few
TGTGCCAGCAGTTACTCGGTTGACGTCCAGTACTTC
CASSYSVDVQYF
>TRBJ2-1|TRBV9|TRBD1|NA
TGTGCCAGCAGCGTAGATCCCGTCACAGGGGGGAATGAGCAGTTCTTC
CASSVDPVTGGNEQFF
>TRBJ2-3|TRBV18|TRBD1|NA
TGTGCCAGCTCACTCGACAGGGATTGGACAGATACGCAGTATTTT
CASSLDRDWTDTQYF
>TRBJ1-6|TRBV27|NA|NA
TGTGCCAGCAGTTTTGGGCAATTTAATTCACCCCTCCACTTT
CASSFGQFNSPLHF
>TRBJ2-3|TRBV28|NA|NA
TGTGCCAGCAGTTGGGGTCCTGATACGCAGTATTTT
CASSWGPDTQYF
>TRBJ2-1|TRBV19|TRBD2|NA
TGTGCCAGTAGTATAGGAGGACTAGGGCCCATTGAGCAGTTCTTC
CASSIGGLGPIEQFF
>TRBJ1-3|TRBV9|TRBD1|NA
TGTGCCAGCAGCGCTTGGACAGGGGGTTACAACACCATATATTTT
CASSAWTGGYNTIYF
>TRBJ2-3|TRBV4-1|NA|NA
TGCGCCAGCAGCCAAGGGAAGGGAAGGGATACGCAGTATTTT
CASSQGKGRDTQYF
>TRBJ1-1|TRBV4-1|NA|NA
TGCGCCAGCAGCCAAGTTTTTGGAGCGAACACTGAAGCTTTCTTT
CASSQVFGANTEAFF
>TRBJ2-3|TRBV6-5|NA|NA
TGTGCCAGCAGTTACGGGGCAGGACGCACAGATACGCAGTATTTT
CASSYGAGRTDTQYF
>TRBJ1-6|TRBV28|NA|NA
TGTGCCAGCAGTTTATTCGTGTACTCACCCCTCCACTTT
CASSLFVYSPLHF
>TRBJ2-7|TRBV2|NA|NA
TGTGCCAGCAGATGGACGGCCACCTACGAGCAGTACTTC
CASRWTATYEQYF
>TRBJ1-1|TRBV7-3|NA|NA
TGTGCCAGCAGCTCGCAGCCGAACACTGAAGCTTTCTTT
CASSSQPNTEAFF
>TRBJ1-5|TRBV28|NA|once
TGTGCCAGCAGCCCTGGCTACATGGGGAATCAGCCCCAGCATTTT
CASSPGYMGNQPQHF
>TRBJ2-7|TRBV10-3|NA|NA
TGTGCCATCAGTGAGGCGAGCCCGTTTTTTTACGAGCAGTACTTC
CAISEASPFFYEQYF
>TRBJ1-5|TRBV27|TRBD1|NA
TGTGCCAGGGACAGGGATCGCAATCAGCCCCAGCATTTT
CARDRDRNQPQHF
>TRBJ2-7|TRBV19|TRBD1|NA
TGTGCCAGTAGTATAGGACAGGGGACGTCTTACGAGCAGTACTTC
CASSIGQGTSYEQYF
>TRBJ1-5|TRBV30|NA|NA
TGTGCCTGGAGTGTACTAGGGCTCAATCAGCCCCAGCATTTT
CAWSVLGLNQPQHF
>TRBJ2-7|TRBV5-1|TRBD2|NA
TGCGCCAGCAGCGGCGGGAGCGGGAGGAACTACGAGCAGTACTTC
CASSGGSGRNYEQYF
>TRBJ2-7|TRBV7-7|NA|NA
TGTGCCAGCAGCGTCCCCCCCGCCGGGAAAGGTCCCGAGCAGTACTTC
CASSVPPAGKGPEQYF
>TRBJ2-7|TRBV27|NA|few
TGTGCCAGAAGTTTCCCCCGGAAGAACTCCTACGAGCAGTACTTC
CARSFPRKNSYEQYF
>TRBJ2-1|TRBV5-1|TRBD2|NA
TGCGCCAGCAGCCCTAGCGGGGGGTCAAAGGATGAGCAGTTCTTC
CASSPSGGSKDEQFF
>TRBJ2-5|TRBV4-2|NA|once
TGTGCCAGCAGCCAAGGACGTGGGACCCAAGAGACCCAGTACTTC
CASSQGRGTQETQYF
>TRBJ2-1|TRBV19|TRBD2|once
TGTGCCAGTAGTCCAGGACTAGCGGGAGGCTACAATGAGCAGTTCTTC
CASSPGLAGGYNEQFF
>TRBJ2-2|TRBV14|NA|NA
TGTGCCAGCAGTCCGCCCGGGATCTCAACCTGGGACACCGGGGAGCTGTTTTTT
CASSPPGISTWDTGELFF
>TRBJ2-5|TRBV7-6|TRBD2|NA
TGTGCCAGCAGCTTAGCCCCCTCGGGACTAGCGGGAGTGGTAGAGACCCAGTACTTC
CASSLAPSGLAGVVETQYF
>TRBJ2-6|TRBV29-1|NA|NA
TGCAGCGTCCAGACAGGCAACCCCTCTGGGGCCAACGTCCTGACTTTC
CSVQTGNPSGANVLTF
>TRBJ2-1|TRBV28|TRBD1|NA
TGTGCCAGCAGTGACCGGACAGGGTTAAAGACCCGGGGGCCCGGTGAGCAGTTCTTC
CASSDRTGLKTRGPGEQFF
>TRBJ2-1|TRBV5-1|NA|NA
TGCGCCAGCAGCTTGTTACCCGGTATTGAGCAGTTCTTC
CASSLLPGIEQFF
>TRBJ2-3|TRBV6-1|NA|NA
TGTGCCAGCAGTGTTTCTAGACACGACACAGATACGCAGTATTTT
CASSVSRHDTDTQYF
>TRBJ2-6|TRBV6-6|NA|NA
TGTGCCAGCGTTTCTGGGGCCAACGTCCTGACTTTC
CASVSGANVLTF
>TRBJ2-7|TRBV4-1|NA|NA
TGCGCCAGCAGCCATGCGGGACGGATTTACGAGCAGTACTTC
CASSHAGRIYEQYF
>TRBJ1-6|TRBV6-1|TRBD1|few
TGTGCCAGCAGTGAAGCTGGGACAGGGGGTTCACCCCTCCACTTT
CASSEAGTGGSPLHF
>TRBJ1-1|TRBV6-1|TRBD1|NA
TGTGCCAGCGAACAGGGGGAAGTCACTGAAGCTTTCTTT
CASEQGEVTEAFF
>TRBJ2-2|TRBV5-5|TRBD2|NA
TGTGCCAGCAGCAACGGGACTAGAGCCGGGGAGCTGTTTTTT
CASSNGTRAGELFF
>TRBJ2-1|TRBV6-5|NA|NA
TGTGCCAGCAGCCCTTGGACAGAAACCTACAATGAGCAGTTCTTC
CASSPWTETYNEQFF
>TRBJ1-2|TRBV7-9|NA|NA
TGTGCCAGCAGCGGTAACACCTACTATGGCTACACCTTC
CASSGNTYYGYTF
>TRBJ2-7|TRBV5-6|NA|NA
TGTGCCAGCAGCTTGATGGCTGGGGATGATTACGAGCAGTACTTC
CASSLMAGDDYEQYF
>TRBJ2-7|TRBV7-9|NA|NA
TGTGCCAGCAGCTTAGATCCAGGGGACGAGCAGTACTTC
CASSLDPGDEQYF
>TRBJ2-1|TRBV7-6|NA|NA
TGTGCCAGCAGCTTGGGGAATGAGCAGTTCTTC
CASSLGNEQFF
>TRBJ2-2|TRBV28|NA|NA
TGTGCCAGCAGTTTAAGACTAACCTTCGGGGAGCTGTTTTTT
CASSLRLTFGELFF
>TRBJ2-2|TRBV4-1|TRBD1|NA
TGCGCCAGCAGCCAGCGGGGGACAGGGTTCACCGGGGAGCTGTTTTTT
CASSQRGTGFTGELFF
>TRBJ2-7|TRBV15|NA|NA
TGTGCCACCAGCAGAGATTACCGGGAGTCATACGAGCAGTACTTC
CATSRDYRESYEQYF